The present T cell receptor beta chain was sequenced within a study of blood T cell repertoires in COVID-19. Assay: immunoSEQ multiplex PCR; the TCRdb copy retains only in-frame clones and omits some. The sample shows around 100,000 clones, roughly 90% of them seen only once. The TCR sequence derives from a woman aged 50 to 65 with COVID-19, enrolled during active disease. Sequencing was performed on peripheral blood.

The CDR3 loop is CAWYREGNTEAFF. DNA for the CDR3: TGTGCCTGGTACAGGGAAGGAAACACTGAAGCTTTCTTT. The chain has TRBV30 and TRBJ1-1, with D perhaps TRBD1 (6 bases). The V gene lost 5 bases and the J gene lost 2 bases, with 12 bases spanning the gap. CDR3 length: 13 residues. Germline values: CDR1 GTSNPN, CDR2 SVGIG (reference sequence).